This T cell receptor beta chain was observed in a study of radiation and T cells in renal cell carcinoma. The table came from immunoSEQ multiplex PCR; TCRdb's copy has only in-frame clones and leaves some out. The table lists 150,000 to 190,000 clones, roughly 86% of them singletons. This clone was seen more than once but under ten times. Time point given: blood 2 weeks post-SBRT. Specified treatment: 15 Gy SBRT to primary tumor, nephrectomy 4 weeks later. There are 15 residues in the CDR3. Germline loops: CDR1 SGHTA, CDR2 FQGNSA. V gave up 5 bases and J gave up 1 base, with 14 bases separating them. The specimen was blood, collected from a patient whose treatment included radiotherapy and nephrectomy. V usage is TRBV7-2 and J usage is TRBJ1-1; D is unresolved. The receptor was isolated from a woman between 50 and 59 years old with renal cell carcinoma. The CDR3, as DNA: TGTGCCAGCAGCCGGACGCCTGACCCGAACACTGAAGCTTTCTTT. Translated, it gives CASSRTPDPNTEAFF.